This TCR beta chain was sequenced during a study of blood T cell repertoires in COVID-19. Study background: COVID-19 samples from acute and convalescent phases originated in the United States, Italy and Spain. The cDNA or gDNA used as material had been derived from T cells, B-cell-depleted T cells, or PBMCs.

Germline CDR1 and CDR2: MNHEY and SVGEGT. This CDR3 has 11 amino acids. Trimming took 5 bases from V and 8 from J, leaving 10 bases between them. The data were produced by immunoSEQ multiplex PCR, yet TCRdb's version contains in-frame clones alone and is incomplete. Of fewer than 250,000 clones detected, under 90% appear once; the ten largest clones hold about 5.3%. Participants came from 24 US areas, aged about 18 to 100 years. The chain has TRBV6-2 or TRBV6-3 and TRBJ2-7; no reliable D call. This TCR was sampled from a woman between 50 and 59 years old who had been exposed to COVID-19. What was sequenced was PBMCs or T cells enriched from blood (not recorded which). The DNA for the CDR3 is TGTGCCAGCAGTCCCAACATCAAGCAGTACTTC. This translates into CASSPNIKQYF.